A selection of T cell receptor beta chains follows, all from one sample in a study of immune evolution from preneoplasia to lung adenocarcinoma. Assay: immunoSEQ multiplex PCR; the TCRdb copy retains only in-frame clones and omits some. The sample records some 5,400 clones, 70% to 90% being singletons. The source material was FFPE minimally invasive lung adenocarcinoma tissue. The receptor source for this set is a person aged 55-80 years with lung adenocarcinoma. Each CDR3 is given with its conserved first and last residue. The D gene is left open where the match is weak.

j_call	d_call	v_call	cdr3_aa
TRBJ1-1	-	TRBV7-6	CASSFRTENTEAFF
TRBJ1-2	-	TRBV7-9	CASSLAQAGSYGYTF
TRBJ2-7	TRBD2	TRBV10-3	CAISQVEAGDEQYF
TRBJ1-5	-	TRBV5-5	CASSLSGAYQPQHF
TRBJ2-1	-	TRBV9	CASTRAGGDNEQFF
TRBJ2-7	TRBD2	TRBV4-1	CASSRWVELAGGSYEQYF
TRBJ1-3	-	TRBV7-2	CASSKDSTSGNTIYF
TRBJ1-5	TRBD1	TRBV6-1	CASSNPQGGFQPQHF
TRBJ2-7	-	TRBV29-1	CSVQTLSSYEQYF
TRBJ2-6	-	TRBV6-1	CASSGQALSGANVLTF
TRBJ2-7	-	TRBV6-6	CASSYSPPSPTYEQYF
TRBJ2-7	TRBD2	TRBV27	CASSSSGTSGFEQYF
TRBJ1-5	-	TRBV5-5	CASSFLGRGNQPQHF
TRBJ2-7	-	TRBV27	CASLYGDEQYF
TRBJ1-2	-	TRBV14	CASSQGGGYGYTF
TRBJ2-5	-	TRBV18	CASSPVPAGETQYF